Given below is one T cell receptor (beta chain) in context. Staining for CD45RO/CCR7/CD25/CD127/CD95/CD27 allowed sorting of CD4+ naive, central memory, regulatory and stem cell-like memory cells. The entry originates in a study of beta chain features in type 1 diabetes. The CDR3 runs to 15 residues. Germline values: CDR1 SEHNR, CDR2 FQNEAQ (reference sequence). V was trimmed by 4 bases and J by 9 bases, leaving 19 bases between them. The study reverse transcribed the entire isolated RNA, so it sequenced expressed TCRB transcripts. Sequenced by immunoSEQ multiplex PCR; TCRdb stores in-frame clones only, minus some. Among about 900,000 clones listed, roughly 15% were seen once.

The clonotype originates from a young woman in good health. The sequenced material came from naive CD4+ T cells from blood. This chain joins TRBV7-9 and TRBJ2-1; weak D call: TRBD1 (6 bases). CDR3 sequence: CASSSRQVFRAEQFF. CDR3 coding DNA: TGTGCCAGCAGCTCACGACAGGTTTTTCGGGCTGAGCAGTTCTTC.